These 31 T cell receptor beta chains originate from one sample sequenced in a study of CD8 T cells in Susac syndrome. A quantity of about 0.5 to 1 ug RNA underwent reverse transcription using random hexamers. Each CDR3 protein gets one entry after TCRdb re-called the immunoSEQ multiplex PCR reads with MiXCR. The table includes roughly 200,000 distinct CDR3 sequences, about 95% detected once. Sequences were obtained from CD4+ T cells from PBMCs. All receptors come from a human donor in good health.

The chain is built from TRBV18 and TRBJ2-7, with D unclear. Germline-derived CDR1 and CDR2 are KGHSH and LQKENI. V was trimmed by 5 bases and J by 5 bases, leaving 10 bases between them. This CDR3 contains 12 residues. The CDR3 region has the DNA TGTGCCAGCTCAGCCTATGGAAACGAGCAGTACTTC. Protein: CASSAYGNEQYF. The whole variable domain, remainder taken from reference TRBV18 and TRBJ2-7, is NAGVMQNPRHLVRRRGQEARLRCSPMKGHSHVYWYRQLPEEGLKFMVYLQKENIIDESGMPKERFSAEFPKEGPSILRIQQVVRGDSAAYFCASSAYGNEQYFGPGTRLTVT.

CDR3 coding DNA: TGCAGTGCTAGAGATCCTGACGGGAGGGCTTACGAGCAGTACTTC. Protein product: CSARDPDGRAYEQYF. The chain recombines TRBV20-1 with TRBJ2-7; 8 bases are a match to TRBD2. Per the germline V gene, CDR1 is DFQATT and CDR2 is SNEGSKA (reference sequence). Trimming removed 0 bases from V and 4 bases from J; junction bases left unmatched: 8. This CDR3 is 15 amino acids long.

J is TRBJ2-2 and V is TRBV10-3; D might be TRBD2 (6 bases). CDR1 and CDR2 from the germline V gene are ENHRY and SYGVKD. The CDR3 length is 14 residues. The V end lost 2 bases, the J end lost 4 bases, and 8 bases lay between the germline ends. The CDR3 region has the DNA TGTGCCATCAGTGAGCGGGAGCCCACCGGGGAGCTGTTTTTT. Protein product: CAISEREPTGELFF.

The DNA of the CDR3 is TGCGCCAGCAGCCAAGTACAGGGATACACAGATACGCAGTATTTT. Amino acids: CASSQVQGYTDTQYF. V is TRBV4-1 and J is TRBJ2-3; perhaps TRBD1 as D (6 bases). V was trimmed by 1 base and J by 2 bases, leaving 10 bases between them. Germline values: CDR1 MGHRA, CDR2 YSYEKL. The CDR3 sequence is 15 residues long.

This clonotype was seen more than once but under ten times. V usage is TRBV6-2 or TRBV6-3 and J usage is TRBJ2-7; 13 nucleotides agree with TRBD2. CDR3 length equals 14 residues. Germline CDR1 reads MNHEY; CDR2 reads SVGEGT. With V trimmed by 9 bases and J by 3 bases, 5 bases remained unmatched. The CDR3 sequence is CASRRLAGGYEQYF. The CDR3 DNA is TGTGCCAGTAGACGACTAGCGGGAGGCTACGAGCAGTACTTC.

As DNA, the CDR3 is TGTGCCAGCAGCCACCGACTAGCCGGGGAGCTGTTTTTT. As protein: CASSHRLAGELFF. This chain connects TRBV14 to TRBJ2-2; D is perhaps TRBD2 (6 bases). The CDR3 length is 13 residues. Germline V gene lookup returns CDR1 SGHDN and CDR2 FVKESK. With 3 bases removed from V and 6 bases from J, the gap between germline ends came to 8 bases.

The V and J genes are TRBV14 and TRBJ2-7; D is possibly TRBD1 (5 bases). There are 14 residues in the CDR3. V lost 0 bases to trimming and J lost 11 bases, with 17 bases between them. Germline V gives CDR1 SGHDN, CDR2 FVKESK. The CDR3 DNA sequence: TGTGCCAGCAGCCAAGATTGGATGGCAGGGAACAAGTACTTC. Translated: CASSQDWMAGNKYF.

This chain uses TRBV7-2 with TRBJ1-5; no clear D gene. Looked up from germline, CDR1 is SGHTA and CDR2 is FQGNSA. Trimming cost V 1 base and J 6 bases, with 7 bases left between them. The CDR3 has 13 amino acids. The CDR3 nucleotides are TGTGCCAGCAGCTTAGATAGGCGTCAGCCCCAGCATTTT. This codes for CASSLDRRQPQHF.

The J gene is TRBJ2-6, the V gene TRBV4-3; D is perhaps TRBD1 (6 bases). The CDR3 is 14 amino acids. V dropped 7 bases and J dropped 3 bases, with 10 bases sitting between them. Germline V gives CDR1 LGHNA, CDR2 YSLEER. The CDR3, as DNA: TGCGCCAGCAACCCAGGGGTTGGGGCCAACGTCCTGACTTTC. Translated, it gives CASNPGVGANVLTF.

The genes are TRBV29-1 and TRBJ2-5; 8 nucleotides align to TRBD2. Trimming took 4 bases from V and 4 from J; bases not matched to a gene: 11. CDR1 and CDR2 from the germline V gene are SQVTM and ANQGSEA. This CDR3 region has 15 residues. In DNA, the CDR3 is TGCAGCGTTGCGGCGGGGGGCGGGAGAGCAGAGACCCAGTACTTC. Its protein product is CSVAAGGGRAETQYF.

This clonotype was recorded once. The CDR3 loop reads CASSPGGTGNIQYF. CDR3 DNA: TGTGCCAGCAGTCCCGGGGGGACGGGAAACATTCAGTACTTC. The chain recombines TRBV6-2 or TRBV6-3 with TRBJ2-4; 7 bases map to TRBD2. The germline CDR1 and CDR2 sequences are MNHEY and SVGEGT. The V and J ends lost 5 bases and 6 bases, in that order; junction bases with no gene match: 7. This CDR3 spans 14 amino acids.

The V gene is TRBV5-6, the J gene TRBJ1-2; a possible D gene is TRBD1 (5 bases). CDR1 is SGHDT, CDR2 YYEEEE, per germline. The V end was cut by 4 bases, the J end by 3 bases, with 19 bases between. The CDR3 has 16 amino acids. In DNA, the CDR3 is TGTGCCAGCAGCAGCTGGCAGGGACCGTTTCACTATGGCTACACCTTC. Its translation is CASSSWQGPFHYGYTF.

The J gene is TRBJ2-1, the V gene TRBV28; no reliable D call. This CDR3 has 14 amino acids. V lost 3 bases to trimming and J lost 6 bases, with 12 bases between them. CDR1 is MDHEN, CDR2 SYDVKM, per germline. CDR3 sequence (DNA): TGTGCCAGCAGTTTGGGAAGGTTTGGCAATGAGCAGTTCTTC. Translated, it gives CASSLGRFGNEQFF. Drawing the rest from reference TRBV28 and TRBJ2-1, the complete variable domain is DVKVTQSSRYLVKRTGEKVFLECVQDMDHENMFWYRQDPGLGLRLIYFSYDVKMKEKGDIPEGYSVSREKKERFSLILESASTNQTSMYLCASSLGRFGNEQFFGPGTRLTVL.

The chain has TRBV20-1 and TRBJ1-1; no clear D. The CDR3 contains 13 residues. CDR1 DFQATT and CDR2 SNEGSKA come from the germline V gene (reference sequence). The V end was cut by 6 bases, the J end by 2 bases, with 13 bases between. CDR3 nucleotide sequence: TGCAGTGCCGTCCGGGATACTAACACTGAAGCTTTCTTT. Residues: CSAVRDTNTEAFF.

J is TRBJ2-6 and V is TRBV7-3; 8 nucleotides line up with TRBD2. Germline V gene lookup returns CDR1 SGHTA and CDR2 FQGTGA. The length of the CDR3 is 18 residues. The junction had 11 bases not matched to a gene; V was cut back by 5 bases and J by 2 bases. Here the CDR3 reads CASSPSGTRMPGANVLTF. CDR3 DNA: TGTGCCAGCAGCCCTTCAGGGACTAGAATGCCTGGGGCCAACGTCCTGACTTTC.

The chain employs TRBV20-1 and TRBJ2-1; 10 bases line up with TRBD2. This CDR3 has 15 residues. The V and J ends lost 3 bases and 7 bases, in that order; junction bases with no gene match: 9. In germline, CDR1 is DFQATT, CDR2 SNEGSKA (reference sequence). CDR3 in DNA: TGCAGTGCTAGGGAAGGAGCGGGAGGGCCGAATGAGCAGTTCTTC. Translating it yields CSAREGAGGPNEQFF.

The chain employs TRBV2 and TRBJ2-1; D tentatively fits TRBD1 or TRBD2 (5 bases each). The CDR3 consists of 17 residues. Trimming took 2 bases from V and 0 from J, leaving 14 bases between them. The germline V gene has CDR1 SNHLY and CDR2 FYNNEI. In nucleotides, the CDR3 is TGTGCCAGCAGTGAACCCCGGGACCGTAGCTCCTACAATGAGCAGTTCTTC. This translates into CASSEPRDRSSYNEQFF.

Here the CDR3 DNA reads TGTGCCAGCAGCAAGGACCTAGCGGGAAATGAGCAGTTCTTC. It translates to CASSKDLAGNEQFF. The chain links TRBV7-9 to TRBJ2-1, with TRBD2 identical over 9 bases. Germline V CDR1 and CDR2: SEHNR, FQNEAQ (reference sequence). Losses at the gene ends were 5 bases for V and 7 bases for J; bases not matched to a gene: 6. This CDR3 is built from 14 residues.

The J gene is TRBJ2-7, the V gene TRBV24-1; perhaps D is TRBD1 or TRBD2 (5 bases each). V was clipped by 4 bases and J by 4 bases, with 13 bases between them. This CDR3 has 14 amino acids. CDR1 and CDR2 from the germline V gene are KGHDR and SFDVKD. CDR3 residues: CATSDSGTIYEQYF. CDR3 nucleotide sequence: TGTGCCACCAGTGACTCCGGGACGATTTACGAGCAGTACTTC.

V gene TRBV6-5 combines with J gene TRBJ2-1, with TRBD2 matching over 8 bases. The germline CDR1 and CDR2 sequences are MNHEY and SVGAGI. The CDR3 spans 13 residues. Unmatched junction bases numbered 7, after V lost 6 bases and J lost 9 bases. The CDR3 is CASRLAENGEQFF. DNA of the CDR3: TGTGCCAGCAGACTAGCGGAAAATGGTGAGCAGTTCTTC.

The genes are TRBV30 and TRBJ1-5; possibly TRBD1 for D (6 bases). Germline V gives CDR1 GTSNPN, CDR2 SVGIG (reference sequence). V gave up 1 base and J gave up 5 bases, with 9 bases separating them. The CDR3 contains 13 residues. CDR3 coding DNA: TGTGCCTGGAGTGAACAGGGAGATCAGCCCCAGCATTTT. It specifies CAWSEQGDQPQHF.

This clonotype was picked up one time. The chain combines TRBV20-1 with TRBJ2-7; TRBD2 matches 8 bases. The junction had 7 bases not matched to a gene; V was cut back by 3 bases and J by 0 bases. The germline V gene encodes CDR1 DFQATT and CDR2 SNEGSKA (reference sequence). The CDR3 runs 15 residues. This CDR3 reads CSASRGRPSSYEQYF. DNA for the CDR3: TGCAGTGCTAGTCGCGGGAGGCCTAGCTCCTACGAGCAGTACTTC.

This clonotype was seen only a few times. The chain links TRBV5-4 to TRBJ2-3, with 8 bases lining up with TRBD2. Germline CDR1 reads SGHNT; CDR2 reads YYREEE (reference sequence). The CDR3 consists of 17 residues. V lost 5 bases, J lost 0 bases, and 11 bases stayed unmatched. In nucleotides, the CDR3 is TGTGCCAGCAGTCGCCCCCCGGGAGGGCCAAGCACAGATACGCAGTATTTT. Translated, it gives CASSRPPGGPSTDTQYF. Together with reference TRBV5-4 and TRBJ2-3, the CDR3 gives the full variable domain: ETGVTQSPTHLIKTRGQQVTLRCSSQSGHNTVSWYQQALGQGPQFIFQYYREEENGRGNFPPRFSGLQFPNYSSELNVNALELDDSALYLCASSRPPGGPSTDTQYFGPGTRLTVL.

CDR3 region: CSALGLFSYNEQFF. CDR3 nucleotides: TGCAGTGCCCTGGGACTCTTCTCCTACAATGAGCAGTTCTTC. The chain recombines TRBV20-1 with TRBJ2-1, with D perhaps matching TRBD2 (6 bases). The CDR3 loop spans 14 amino acids. V lost 6 bases to trimming and J lost 0 bases, with 12 bases between them. In germline, CDR1 is DFQATT, CDR2 SNEGSKA (reference sequence).

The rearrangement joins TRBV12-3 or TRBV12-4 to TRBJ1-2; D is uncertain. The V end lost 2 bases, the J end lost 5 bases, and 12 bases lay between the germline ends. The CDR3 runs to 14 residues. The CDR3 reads CASSLSGREYGYTF. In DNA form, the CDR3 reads TGTGCCAGCAGTTTATCGGGTCGAGAGTATGGCTACACCTTC.

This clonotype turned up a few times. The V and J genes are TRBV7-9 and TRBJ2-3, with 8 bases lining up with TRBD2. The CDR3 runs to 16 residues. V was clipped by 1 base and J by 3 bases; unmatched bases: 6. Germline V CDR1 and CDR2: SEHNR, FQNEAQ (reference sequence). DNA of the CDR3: TGTGCCAGCAGCTTAGTGAGCGGGAGTGGGACAGATACGCAGTATTTT. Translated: CASSLVSGSGTDTQYF. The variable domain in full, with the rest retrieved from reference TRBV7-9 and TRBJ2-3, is DTGVSQNPRHKITKRGQNVTFRCDPISEHNRLYWYRQTLGQGPEFLTYFQNEAQLEKSRLLSDRFSAERPKGSFSTLEIQRTEQGDSAMYLCASSLVSGSGTDTQYFGPGTRLTVL.

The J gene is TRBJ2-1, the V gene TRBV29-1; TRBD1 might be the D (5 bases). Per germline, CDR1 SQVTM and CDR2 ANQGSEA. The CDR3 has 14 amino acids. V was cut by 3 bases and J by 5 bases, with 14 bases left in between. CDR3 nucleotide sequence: TGCAGCGTTGATCAGGGCCTTTCACACAATGAGCAGTTCTTC. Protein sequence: CSVDQGLSHNEQFF.

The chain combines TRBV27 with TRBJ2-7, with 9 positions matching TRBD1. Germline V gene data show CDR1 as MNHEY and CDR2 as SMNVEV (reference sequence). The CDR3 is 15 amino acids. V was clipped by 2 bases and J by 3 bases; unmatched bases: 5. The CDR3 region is CASSLAPGQGYEQYF. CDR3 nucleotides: TGTGCCAGCAGTTTAGCCCCGGGACAGGGCTACGAGCAGTACTTC.

CDR3 sequence: CASSPSASGGEQYF. CDR3 bases: TGTGCCAGCTCCCCGTCTGCCTCCGGAGGCGAGCAGTACTTC. This chain joins TRBV18 and TRBJ2-7, with TRBD2 as a possible D gene (5 bases). Germline CDR1 is KGHSH and CDR2 is LQKENI. Trimming left V 6 bases short and J 6 bases short, with 18 bases between. CDR3 size: 14 residues.

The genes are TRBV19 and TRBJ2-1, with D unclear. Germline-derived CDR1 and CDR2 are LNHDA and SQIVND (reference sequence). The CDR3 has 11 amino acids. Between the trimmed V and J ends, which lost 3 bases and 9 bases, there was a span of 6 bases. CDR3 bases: TGTGCCAGTAGTATGATGCTTGAGCAGTTCTTC. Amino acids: CASSMMLEQFF.

Here the CDR3 reads CSSNKGPSGHTDTQYF. In DNA form, the CDR3 reads TGCAGTTCAAATAAAGGCCCTAGCGGTCACACAGATACGCAGTATTTT. V usage is TRBV29-1 and J usage is TRBJ2-3; 7 nucleotides match TRBD2. The CDR3 length is 16 residues. CDR1 and CDR2 from the germline V gene are SQVTM and ANQGSEA.